This T cell receptor (beta chain) was captured in a study of cytomegalovirus exposure and HLA in healthy donors (dated by TCRdb to 2016 to 2017). Looking at the study overall: According to an earlier analysis of several hundred of the donors, 150 million to 200 million T cells yielded 117 million unique TCR beta sequences and about 300 Gb of sequence data. To decide whether each TCR beta V gene segment behaved as functional or pseudogenic, an earlier analysis of over 500 of the donors relied on high-throughput TCR beta sequencing. Alongside the repertoire data, information on donor age, sex, ethnicity and CMV serostatus was compiled. The later analysis used no new phenotypic data to find candidate immune exposures, relying instead on TCR beta sequences and their occurrence across donors. Every discovery cohort repertoire had been produced on one sequencing platform. An early release that covered several hundred HLA-typed donors contained about 300 gigabases of sequencing data and 85 million to 100 million unique TCR sequences. A later genetic analysis took genome-wide SNP genotypes for 398 of the 666 donors and used that subset as a discovery cohort. The number of donors typed differed by locus, with 629-630 for A, B, C, DRB1 and DQB1, around 500 for DQA1, 600 to 610 for DPA1, and some 450 for DPB1. The T cell repertoires of about 700 subjects were profiled by immunosequencing and related to cytomegalovirus serostatus. The study aimed to test whether cataloging public T cell receptors could reveal signatures of past pathogen exposure. Among 300 to 500 genotyped donors of the cohort, an average of around 250,000 unique TCR beta nucleotide sequences was sequenced per donor, of which 15% to 20% were non-productive. Of the roughly 400 genotyped donors, over 70% fell in the genetic ancestry cluster associated with self-reported Caucasian donors. To predict cytomegalovirus infection status, the study combined high-throughput TCR immunosequencing, statistical association of individual TCRs with disease status, and machine learning. In a later analysis, previously published TCR beta repertoires from 500 to 750 donors were re-analyzed and high-resolution HLA genotyping was added so that TCR occurrence patterns could be studied. HLA typing covered class I and class II loci at four-digit resolution. Besides the first cohort of about 730 subjects, a separate validation cohort made up of 120 different subjects was used. About 5 DR-DQ haplotypes were handled as single units for association and clustering, since linkage in the cohort was strong. What the authors observed across the whole study: While some public TCRs were present in many individuals, most TCR sequences turned up only very rarely across donors. A few of the identified cytomegalovirus-associated TCR beta chains were confirmed in vitro to be specific for cytomegalovirus antigens. The presence/absence analyses assumed that sequencing depth was roughly uniform across donors, and that assumption may not be true. A cluster of highly shared sequence variants was judged likely to represent a technical artifact of the sequencing pipeline. A later analysis found that TCR association rates varied across HLA loci, with DRB1 alleles showing the most associated TCRs and HLA-C alleles the fewest. Some IMGT-functional V segments, including TRBV6-2 and TRBV6-3, could not be told apart with the 87-base-pair reads, so those segments were excluded. A further reported finding was that TCR beta sequences accurately predicted the HLA-A and HLA-B alleles for most subjects in the first cohort. Most CMV-associated TCR beta chains appeared to be HLA-restricted in a later analysis, and the HLA associations seemed to be driven largely by CMV exposure. The only immune exposure information available for the cohort was CMV serostatus. Because counts were too low, more than 15 rarely observed V segments, including chromosome 9 orphons, were left out of the earlier analysis of some 600 of the donors. At a false discovery rate of 0.05, a later analysis linked some 17,000 TCR beta sequences to specific HLA alleles. It was suggested by the authors that the approach could potentially be generalized to other disease states and immunological phenotypes. In the study, approximately 160 TCR beta chains were listed as associated with cytomegalovirus. When HLA alleles, especially DR and DQ, strongly co-occurred, attributing TCR associations to individual alleles was difficult. The cohort was sequenced for TCR beta chains only, and without alpha or paired-chain data the features that could be detected were limited. Because some donors lacked HLA typing at each locus, the association tests relied only on the typed subset. An association between a missense DCLRE1C variant and V-gene and J-gene trimming of TCR beta chains was found in a later genetic analysis and replicated in an independent cohort. A later analysis found that HLA-associated TCR beta chains were more clonally expanded and had lower generation probabilities than equally common non-associated chains. A later genetic analysis reported fewer N-insertions in productive TCRs among donors in an Asian-associated ancestry cluster than the approximately 670-donor mean. The classifier was reported to diagnose cytomegalovirus status with high specificity and sensitivity in both the original and validation cohorts. Linkage disequilibrium might explain the correlated functional status among segregating V segments, but an unknown experimental factor could not be excluded. In a later analysis, several top co-occurrence clusters were reported to appear linked to parvovirus B19, influenza, CMV and Epstein-Barr virus. An earlier analysis of around 600 of the donors showed that most TCR beta V segments appeared in productive rearrangements either about 87% or about 30% of the time, which broadly matched IMGT annotations.

As for this clone: Its antigen is unknown. One base away there is no much larger clone; base qualities are not given.

In total, 500 to 700 healthy bone marrow donors made up the cohort. At the time of sampling, all cohort members were nominally healthy, though unrecorded immune exposures were likely present. The donor was CMV seropositive and belonged to the group of around 300 seropositive cohort members. A peripheral blood sample was provided by each donor, and peripheral blood mononuclear cells were used for TCR beta sequencing. The Qiagen DNeasy Blood Extraction Kit was used to extract genomic DNA from the blood cell samples. The library relied on the immunoSEQ multiplex PCR assay. For the multiplex PCR, a mixture combining 60 forward primers for TCR Vbeta segments and 13 reverse primers for TCR Jbeta segments was used. The CDR3 region of rearranged TCR beta genes was amplified from genomic DNA with a multiplex PCR assay. The Illumina HiSeq System was used to sequence the amplified TCR beta libraries as 87-base-pair reads. Per the source publication's procedure: In a later analysis, some 80 million unique TCR beta chains were counted across the 500 to 850 repertoires, and about 10 million of these chains were shared by at least two donors. A nearest-neighbor algorithm error-corrected the raw reads and collapsed the reads into unique sequences, merging closely related sequences to remove PCR and sequencing errors. V, D and J gene segments were assigned by aligning CDR3 sequences to IMGT reference sequences. For a sequence to be retained, at least a six-nucleotide match to both a V gene segment and a J gene segment was required. A rearrangement was called productive if the CDR3 had no stop codons and remained in frame with V and J, and every other rearrangement was called non-productive. Following IMGT convention, CDR3 was defined as the stretch from the second conserved V-encoded cysteine up to the conserved J-encoded phenylalanine. The earlier analysis of about 560 of the donors excluded any sequence lacking an unambiguous match to a single V gene segment. An earlier analysis of approximately 590 of the donors called V segments functional above 56.7% productive rearrangements and segregating when the between-donor standard deviation exceeded 5%. A statistical classification framework was built for diagnosing cytomegalovirus status from the catalog of TCR beta chain sequences. V and J gene assignment, in a later analysis, came from comparing TCR nucleotide sequences with IMGT/GENE-DB human TR gene sequences. The TCRdist pipeline was used in a later analysis to assign CDR3 sequences and most-parsimonious VDJ recombination scenarios. In a later analysis, each TCR beta chain was defined by its CDR3 amino acid sequence together with its V-gene family, and reads lacking a unique V-gene family were excluded. As a way to deal with suspected cross-contamination and a sequencing artifact, a later analysis dropped hundreds of nucleotide sequences that were highly shared and had low generation probability. For each public chain, a later analysis derived a clonal expansion index from normalized ranks of inferred template counts within each repertoire. A later analysis computed generation probabilities with a VDJ recombination model fitted to out-of-frame rearrangements, and checked the results against IGoR. In a later analysis, TCR-TCR, TCR-HLA and TCR-CMV co-occurrence was scored with hypergeometric tests, and a repertoire-size bias correction was applied to TCR pairs. A later analysis estimated false discovery rates by permuting HLA or CMV assignments 20 times. In a later analysis, co-occurring TCRs were grouped using DBSCAN, with TCRdist sequence similarity added in when clustering inside HLA-allele-positive subsets. Repertoires with fewer than 30,000 or more than 120,000 public chains were left out of co-occurrence clustering, as were four to six repertoires with anomalous nucleotide sharing. This immuneACCESS table, as held by TCRdb, lists in-frame sequences with V and J called but not all clones. Of the missing ones, under half trace to an unresolved V gene in checked studies; the others have no known cause. That table furnishes V, J and clone size, whereas the DNA furnished D and trimming. This sample holds some 200,000 clones; around 84% were observed only once. The ten most abundant clones make up roughly 2.6% of the sample.

Per the germline V gene (reference sequence), WNHNN is the CDR1 and SYGVQD is the CDR2. Germline trimming amounts to 9 bases on V and 4 bases on J, with 7 as the count of junction bases outside the gene matches. The CDR3 runs 14 residues from the cysteine to the phenylalanine. The sequence is cut down to CDR3 DNA, 42 bases in frame from base 1. The sequence derives from a woman aged 45-65 years in good health and CMV-seropositive. Material for sequencing was PBMCs. The chain was built from TRBV10-1 and TRBJ2-5; 11 nucleotides in the junction match TRBD2. The CDR3 reads as follows: CARISGGALETQYF. Here is the DNA: TGCGCCAGGATTAGCGGGGGGGCCTTAGAGACCCAGTACTTC.